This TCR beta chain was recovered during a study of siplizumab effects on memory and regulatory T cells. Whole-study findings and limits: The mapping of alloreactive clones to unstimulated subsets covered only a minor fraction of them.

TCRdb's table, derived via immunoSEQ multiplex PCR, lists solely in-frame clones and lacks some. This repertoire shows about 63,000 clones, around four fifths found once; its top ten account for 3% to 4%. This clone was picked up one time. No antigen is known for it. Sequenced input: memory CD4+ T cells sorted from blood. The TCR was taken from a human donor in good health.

CDR3 nucleotide sequence: TGTGCCAGCAGCCAACTAGCGGGAGATAAGGGCGATACGCAGTATTTT. It codes for CASSQLAGDKGDTQYF. V is TRBV4-2 and J is TRBJ2-3, with 10 bases matching TRBD2. CDR1 LGHNA and CDR2 YNFKEQ come from the germline V gene. The CDR3 runs 16 residues. Unmatched junction bases numbered 8, after V lost 2 bases and J lost 6 bases.